This record concerns one T cell receptor beta chain sequence. This clone was seen a single time. Its recognized antigen is unknown. The input lacks base qualities; no much larger clone sits a single base away. CDR1 is given as SQVTM and CDR2 as ANQGSEA, both from the germline V gene. At the junction V is shortened by 6 bases and J by 3 bases; bases outside the gene matches: 4. From the cysteine up to the phenylalanine, the CDR3 has a length of 12 residues. Only the CDR3 DNA is retained, 36 bases long and in frame from the first base. This sample stems from a study of cytotoxic CD8 clonotypes in ibrutinib-treated CLL (dated by TCRdb to the early 2020s). Regarding the research as a whole: The cohort was composed of about 10 relapsed/refractory and roughly 15 treatment-naive patients; IGHV unmutated status was identified in 17 patients. Partial responses were observed in 24 patients and complete responses in 2; after a median follow-up of around 64 months, remission was maintained in approximately 14 patients and progression was observed in some twelve. Response samples were obtained after a median of roughly 13 months of treatment, with a range of about 6 to 36 months. An average of around 260,000 productive templates and approximately 91,000 productive rearrangements was obtained per sample. Of the 86 people in the trial, around 26 had longitudinal samples available. Cryopreserved peripheral blood mononuclear cells were obtained before treatment, at response, and at either sustained remission or disease progression.

On a MiSeq, deep resolution sequencing aimed for a depth between 1 in 1 million and 1 in 200,000 T cells, with each clonotype covered approximately 9.2x on average. The immunoSEQ hsTCRB Kit was used to generate the TCR beta libraries. The paper's data handling went like this. The data were analyzed with ImmunoSEQ Analyzer and ImmunoSEQ Data Assistant, and V, D and J gene assignments followed IMGT definitions. Clonality, which ranges from 0 to 1, was calculated as one minus the normalized Shannon entropy of productive rearrangement frequencies. Only overrepresented clonotypes making up at least 0.05% of the repertoire of each patient were included in the public clonotype analysis. Approximately 14 age-matched healthy donor repertoires from immuneACCESS were used as controls for clonality. TCRdb's version of the immuneACCESS table is confined to in-frame rearrangements and falls short of the full clone set. An unresolved V gene accounts for under half of the shortfall where checked; the remainder is of unknown origin. D and trimming were read from the DNA, whereas the V and J calls and clone size are those reported in that table. The table for this sample lists some 4,000 clones; about 83% of them were counted only once. The ten largest clones capture approximately 20% of the sample.

For TCR beta library preparation, around 1.8 micrograms of genomic DNA were extracted from the cryopreserved PBMCs. Longitudinal blood samples from CLL patients receiving ibrutinib monotherapy were subjected to high-throughput TCR beta sequencing. The patients were enrolled in a single-center, open-label phase 2 trial of ibrutinib monotherapy. Overall study outcomes, separate from this receptor: Sustained-remission and progressing patients did not have matched sampling times, and lymph node repertoires were not examined. Public clonotypes were rare and either shrank or stayed stable during treatment, and the rise in clonality at ibrutinib response reflected expansion of private clonotypes. Clonality rose at ibrutinib response, remained stable during sustained remission, and dropped back toward baseline at progression. Baseline clonality exceeded that of age-matched healthy donors and correlated strongly with circulating CD8+ T-cell counts.

The chain couples TRBV29-1 to TRBJ2-7; TRBD2 aligns with 8 central bases. The input for sequencing was PBMCs, taken before ibrutinib treatment. The TCR was taken from a human donor with chronic lymphocytic leukemia. The nucleotides read TGCAGCGTGGCCGGGACTAGCTACGAGCAGTACTTC. This codes for CSVAGTSYEQYF.